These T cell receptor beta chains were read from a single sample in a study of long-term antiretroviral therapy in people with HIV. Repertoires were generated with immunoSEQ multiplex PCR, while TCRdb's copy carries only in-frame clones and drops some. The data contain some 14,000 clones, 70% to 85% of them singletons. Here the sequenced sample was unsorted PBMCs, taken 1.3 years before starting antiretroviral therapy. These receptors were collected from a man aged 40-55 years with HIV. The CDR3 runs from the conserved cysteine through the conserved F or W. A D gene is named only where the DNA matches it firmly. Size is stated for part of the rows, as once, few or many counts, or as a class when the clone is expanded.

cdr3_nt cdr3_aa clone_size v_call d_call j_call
TGCAGTGCTTTCTTCGGTGAGCAGTTCTTC CSAFFGEQFF - TRBV20-1 - TRBJ2-1
TGTGCCAGCAGCTCGTCCCGGGACAGGGGAGGGGATGAAAAACTGTTTTTT CASSSSRDRGGDEKLFF - TRBV2 TRBD1 TRBJ1-4
TGTGCCAGCTCACCACGAAAAGAAAACACCGGGGAGCTGTTTTTT CASSPRKENTGELFF few TRBV18 - TRBJ2-2
TGCAGTGGACAGGGGACCACTGAAGCTTTCTTT CSGQGTTEAFF - TRBV20-1 TRBD1 TRBJ1-1
TGTGCCAGCAGCTTGGAGTGGGGGGCGGATACGCAGTATTTT CASSLEWGADTQYF - TRBV5-5 - TRBJ2-3
TGTGCCAGCAGCTTAGAAAGCCATCAAGGAACAGATACGCAGTATTTT CASSLESHQGTDTQYF - TRBV13 - TRBJ2-3
TGTGCCAGTACAGACAGGGTTTGGGGAGGCTACACCTTC CASTDRVWGGYTF - TRBV19 TRBD1 TRBJ1-2
TGCGCCAGCAGCCGTGACGCGGGGCAGCCCCAGCATTTT CASSRDAGQPQHF - TRBV5-1 - TRBJ1-5
TGTGCCAGCTCACCGGGCGAAGATGAAGCTTTCTTT CASSPGEDEAFF - TRBV18 - TRBJ1-1
TGTGCCAGCAGCCCGTTCGAGACTGAAGCTTTCTTT CASSPFETEAFF - TRBV9 - TRBJ1-1
TGTGCCAGCAGTGAGCTAGCGGGGCCCCTGGGGACCCAGTACTTC CASSELAGPLGTQYF - TRBV2 TRBD2 TRBJ2-5
TGTGCTAGTGGTTGGCGACAGGGATATGGCTACACCTTC CASGWRQGYGYTF - TRBV12-5 TRBD1 TRBJ1-2
TGTGCCAGTAGCAAAATCGGACAGGGGGCTTCACCCCTCCACTTT CASSKIGQGASPLHF few TRBV19 TRBD1 TRBJ1-6
TGCGCCAGCAGCCAAGGGTTAGCCACAGATACGCAGTATTTT CASSQGLATDTQYF - TRBV4-1 - TRBJ2-3
TGTGCCAGCAGCCAAGACGGGCAGTATAATGAAAAACTGTTTTTT CASSQDGQYNEKLFF medium-sized TRBV4-2 - TRBJ1-4
TGTGCCAGCAGCTTAGGACTACGGGAAGTAAATCAGCCCCAGCATTTT CASSLGLREVNQPQHF - TRBV7-8 - TRBJ1-5
TGTGCCAGCAGGGGACTGAACACAGATACGCAGTATTTT CASRGLNTDTQYF - TRBV7-9 - TRBJ2-3
TGTGCCAGTAGGGACGGCCGGGTAGATAATTCACCCCTCCACTTT CASRDGRVDNSPLHF - TRBV2 - TRBJ1-6
TGTGCCAGCAGTGAATGGACGAAGGGCGCAGATACGCAGTATTTT CASSEWTKGADTQYF - TRBV6-1 - TRBJ2-3
TGTGCCAGCAGCCGAGGACAACTTTCTAACTATGGCTACACCTTC CASSRGQLSNYGYTF - TRBV7-9 - TRBJ1-2
TGTGCCAGCAGTTCATACAGGGGACGGGACACTGAAGCTTTCTTT CASSSYRGRDTEAFF few TRBV27 TRBD1 TRBJ1-1
TGTGCCAGCAGCTTAGCGGGGGACAGCCAAGAGACCCAGTACTTC CASSLAGDSQETQYF once TRBV7-2 TRBD1 TRBJ2-5
TGTGCCAGCAGTTTATGGTCAGGGGGGCCCACCGGGGAGCTGTTTTTT CASSLWSGGPTGELFF - TRBV27 - TRBJ2-2
TGTGCCAGCAGTGAAGTGGGGGTTGGCTACACCTTC CASSEVGVGYTF once TRBV2 - TRBJ1-2
TGTGCCAGCTCACCGCTAACCGCCCACGGGACTCTCTCTGGGGCCAACGTCCTGACTTTC CASSPLTAHGTLSGANVLTF - TRBV18 - TRBJ2-6
TGTGCCAGCAGTATGTCTGCCCGGGACAGGGTTTTTGCCGGTGAAAAACTGTTTTTT CASSMSARDRVFAGEKLFF - TRBV27 TRBD1 TRBJ1-4
TGCAGCGTTGAAGGCTGGCGGGGGGCCACAGATACGCAGTATTTT CSVEGWRGATDTQYF - TRBV29-1 TRBD2 TRBJ2-3
TGTGCCAGCAGCCGACAGGGAGGCACTGAAGCTTTCTTT CASSRQGGTEAFF - TRBV7-9 TRBD1 TRBJ1-1
TGTGCCAGCAGCTTAGGACAGGGGGCGAACACTGAAGCTTTCTTT CASSLGQGANTEAFF - TRBV7-9 TRBD1 TRBJ1-1
TGTGCCAGCAGTGATGGGGACAGGGGGCCGTCGGCGCGGTCCTACAATGAGCAGTTCTTC CASSDGDRGPSARSYNEQFF - TRBV6-1 TRBD1 TRBJ2-1
TGTGCCAGCAGCTCCCCCGGGGGCCCAGATACGCAGTATTTT CASSSPGGPDTQYF - TRBV7-9 - TRBJ2-3
TGTGCCAGCACCACACCGGTAGGGGGCAATGAGCAGTTCTTC CASTTPVGGNEQFF few TRBV5-5 - TRBJ2-1
TGTGCCAGCAGCTCCACCTGGGCACCCTACGAGCAGTACTTC CASSSTWAPYEQYF - TRBV11-2 - TRBJ2-7